This is a list of T cell receptor beta chains from one sample in a study of blood T cell repertoires in COVID-19. The table came from immunoSEQ multiplex PCR; TCRdb's copy has only in-frame clones and leaves some out. Counted here are about 250,000 clones, 82% occurring once; the ten biggest clones make up more than 4.5%. What was sequenced was peripheral blood. The receptors originated from a woman aged 80 or older with active or convalescent COVID-19. Each CDR3 is given with its conserved first and last residue. Each record gives: CDR3 length, D gene, V gene, clone size, J gene, CDR3 DNA, CDR3 protein. The D gene is left open where the match is weak. Where a row states a size, it is once, few, many or the class of an expanded clone; other rows omit it.

cdr3_length: 15; d_call: TRBD2; v_call: TRBV28; clone_size: few; j_call: TRBJ2-2; cdr3_nt: TGTGCCAGCAGTTTCCCCGGGGGGAGCACCGGGGAGCTGTTTTTT; cdr3_aa: CASSFPGGSTGELFF
cdr3_length: 17; d_call: NA; v_call: TRBV10-3; clone_size: NA; j_call: TRBJ1-5; cdr3_nt: TGTGCCATCAGTGACGTATGGGGACACCAGAGCAATCAGCCCCAGCATTTT; cdr3_aa: CAISDVWGHQSNQPQHF
cdr3_length: 16; d_call: TRBD1; v_call: TRBV28; clone_size: NA; j_call: TRBJ1-5; cdr3_nt: TGTGCCAGCAGCTGGGACAGCGGGGGTAGCAATCAGCCCCAGCATTTT; cdr3_aa: CASSWDSGGSNQPQHF
cdr3_length: 15; d_call: NA; v_call: TRBV5-1; clone_size: once; j_call: TRBJ2-7; cdr3_nt: TGCGCCAGCAGCTTGAGGCCTAGCGACCCCTACGAGCAGTACTTC; cdr3_aa: CASSLRPSDPYEQYF
cdr3_length: 14; d_call: TRBD2; v_call: TRBV3-1/TRBV3-2; clone_size: NA; j_call: TRBJ2-1; cdr3_nt: TGTGCCAGCAGCCAAGCACTAGCGTACAATGAGCAGTTCTTC; cdr3_aa: CASSQALAYNEQFF
cdr3_length: 15; d_call: TRBD1; v_call: TRBV19; clone_size: NA; j_call: TRBJ1-2; cdr3_nt: TGTGCCAGTAGGGACGGACAGGGCAATGATTATGGCTACACCTTC; cdr3_aa: CASRDGQGNDYGYTF
cdr3_length: 16; d_call: NA; v_call: TRBV30; clone_size: NA; j_call: TRBJ2-2; cdr3_nt: TGTGCCTGGAGTGTCAGCAGGACAGCGAACACCGGGGAGCTGTTTTTT; cdr3_aa: CAWSVSRTANTGELFF
cdr3_length: 14; d_call: NA; v_call: TRBV5-1; clone_size: NA; j_call: TRBJ2-1; cdr3_nt: TGCGCCAGCAGCTTGGCACCCCCCCGCGATGAGCAGTTCTTC; cdr3_aa: CASSLAPPRDEQFF
cdr3_length: 16; d_call: TRBD1; v_call: TRBV27; clone_size: NA; j_call: TRBJ1-1; cdr3_nt: TGTGCCAGCAGTCCGAACCCGGGACAGGGGAGGACTGAAGCTTTCTTT; cdr3_aa: CASSPNPGQGRTEAFF
cdr3_length: 14; d_call: TRBD1; v_call: TRBV19; clone_size: NA; j_call: TRBJ2-2; cdr3_nt: TGTGCCAGTAGTATAGGGACAGGGGGCCGGGAGCTGTTTTTT; cdr3_aa: CASSIGTGGRELFF
cdr3_length: 14; d_call: NA; v_call: TRBV5-1; clone_size: NA; j_call: TRBJ2-5; cdr3_nt: TGCGCCAGCAGCTTAGGAGGGGCTCAAGAGACCCAGTACTTC; cdr3_aa: CASSLGGAQETQYF
cdr3_length: 13; d_call: NA; v_call: TRBV28; clone_size: NA; j_call: TRBJ1-1; cdr3_nt: TGTGCCAGCAGTTTTTTAGTAGGGGCTGACGCTTTCTTT; cdr3_aa: CASSFLVGADAFF
cdr3_length: 14; d_call: NA; v_call: TRBV19; clone_size: NA; j_call: TRBJ1-1; cdr3_nt: TGTGCCAGTAGTACCTCAACACTGAACACTGAAGCTTTCTTT; cdr3_aa: CASSTSTLNTEAFF